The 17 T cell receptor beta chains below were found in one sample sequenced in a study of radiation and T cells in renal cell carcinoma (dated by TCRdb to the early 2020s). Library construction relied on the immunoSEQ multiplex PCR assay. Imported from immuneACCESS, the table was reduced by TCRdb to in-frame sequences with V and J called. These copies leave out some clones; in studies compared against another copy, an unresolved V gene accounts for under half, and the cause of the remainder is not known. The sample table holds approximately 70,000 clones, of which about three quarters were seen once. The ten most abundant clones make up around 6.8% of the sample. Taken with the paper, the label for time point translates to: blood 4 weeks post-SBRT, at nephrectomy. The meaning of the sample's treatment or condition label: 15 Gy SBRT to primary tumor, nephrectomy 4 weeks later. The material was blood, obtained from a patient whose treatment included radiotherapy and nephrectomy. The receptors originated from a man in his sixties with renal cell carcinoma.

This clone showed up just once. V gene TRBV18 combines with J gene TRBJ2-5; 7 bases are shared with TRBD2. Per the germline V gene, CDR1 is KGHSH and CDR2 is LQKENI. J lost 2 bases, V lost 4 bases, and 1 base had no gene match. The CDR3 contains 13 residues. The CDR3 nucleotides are TGTGCCAGCTCACTGGGACTACAAGAGACCCAGTACTTC. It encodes CASSLGLQETQYF.

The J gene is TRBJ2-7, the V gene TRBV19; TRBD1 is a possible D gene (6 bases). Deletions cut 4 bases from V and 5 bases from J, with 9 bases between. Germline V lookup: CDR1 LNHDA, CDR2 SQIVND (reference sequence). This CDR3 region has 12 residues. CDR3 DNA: TGTGCCAGTAGTACAAACAGGGACGAGCAGTACTTC. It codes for CASSTNRDEQYF.

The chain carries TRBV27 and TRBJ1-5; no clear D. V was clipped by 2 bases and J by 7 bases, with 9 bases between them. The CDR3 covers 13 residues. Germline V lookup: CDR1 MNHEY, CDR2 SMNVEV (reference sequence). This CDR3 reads CASSLKVGQPQHF. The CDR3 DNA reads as TGTGCCAGCAGTTTAAAAGTTGGCCAGCCCCAGCATTTT.

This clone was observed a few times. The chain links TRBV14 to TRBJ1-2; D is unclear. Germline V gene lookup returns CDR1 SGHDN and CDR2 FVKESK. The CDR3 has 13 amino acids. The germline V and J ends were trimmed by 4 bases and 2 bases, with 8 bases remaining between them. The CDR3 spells CASSPGLNYGYTF. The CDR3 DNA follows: TGTGCCAGCAGCCCGGGTCTCAACTATGGCTACACCTTC.

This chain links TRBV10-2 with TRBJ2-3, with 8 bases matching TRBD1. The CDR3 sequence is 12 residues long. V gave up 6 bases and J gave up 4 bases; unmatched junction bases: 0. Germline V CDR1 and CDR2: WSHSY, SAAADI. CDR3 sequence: CASRGQADTQYF. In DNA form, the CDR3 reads TGCGCCAGCAGGGGACAGGCAGATACGCAGTATTTT.

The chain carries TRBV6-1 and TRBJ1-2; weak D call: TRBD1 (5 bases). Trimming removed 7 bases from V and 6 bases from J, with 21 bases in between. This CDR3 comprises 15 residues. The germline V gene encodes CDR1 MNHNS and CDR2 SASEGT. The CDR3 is CASTSLGEPDDGYTF. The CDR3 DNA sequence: TGTGCCAGCACTTCCTTAGGGGAGCCCGACGATGGCTACACCTTC.

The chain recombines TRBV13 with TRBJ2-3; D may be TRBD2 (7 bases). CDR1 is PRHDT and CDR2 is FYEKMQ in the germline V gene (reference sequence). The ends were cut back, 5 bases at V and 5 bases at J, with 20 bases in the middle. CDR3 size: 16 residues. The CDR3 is CASSLPGGGGIDTQYF. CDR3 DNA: TGTGCCAGCAGCCTCCCCGGGGGCGGGGGAATAGATACGCAGTATTTT.

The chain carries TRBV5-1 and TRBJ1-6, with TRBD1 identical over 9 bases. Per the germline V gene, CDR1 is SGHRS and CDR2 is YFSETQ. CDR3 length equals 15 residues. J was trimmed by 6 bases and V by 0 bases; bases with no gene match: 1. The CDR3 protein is CASSLAGQGNSPLHF. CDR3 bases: TGCGCCAGCAGCTTGGCGGGACAGGGTAATTCACCCCTCCACTTT.

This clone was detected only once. This CDR3 reads CASSLEDWRELYNEQFF. In DNA, the CDR3 is TGTGCCAGCAGCTTAGAAGATTGGCGGGAGCTCTACAATGAGCAGTTCTTC. The V gene is TRBV11-3, the J gene TRBJ2-1, with TRBD2 matching over 7 bases. The CDR3 contains 17 residues. Germline V gives CDR1 SGHNT, CDR2 YENEEA. V trimming: 0 bases; J trimming: 3 bases; junction bases outside the gene matches: 8. The whole variable domain, filled in from reference TRBV11-3 and TRBJ2-1, reads EAGVVQSPRYKIIEKKQPVAFWCNPISGHNTLYWYLQNLGQGPELLIRYENEEAVDDSQLPKDRFSAERLKGVDSTLKIQPAELGDSAVYLCASSLEDWRELYNEQFFGPGTRLTVL.

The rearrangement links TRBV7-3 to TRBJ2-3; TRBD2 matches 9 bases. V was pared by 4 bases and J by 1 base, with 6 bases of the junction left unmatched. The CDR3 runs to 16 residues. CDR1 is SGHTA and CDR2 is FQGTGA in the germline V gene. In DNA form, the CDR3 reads TGTGCCAGCAGCTCGAGGGCTAGCGGGGGCACAGATACGCAGTATTTT. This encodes CASSSRASGGTDTQYF.

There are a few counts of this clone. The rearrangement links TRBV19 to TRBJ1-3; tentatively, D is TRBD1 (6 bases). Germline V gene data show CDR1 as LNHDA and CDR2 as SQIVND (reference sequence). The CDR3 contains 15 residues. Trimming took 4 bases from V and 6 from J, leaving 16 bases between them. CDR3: CASSTPGHNLNTIYF. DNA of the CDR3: TGTGCCAGTAGTACTCCGGGACACAACCTAAACACCATATATTTT.

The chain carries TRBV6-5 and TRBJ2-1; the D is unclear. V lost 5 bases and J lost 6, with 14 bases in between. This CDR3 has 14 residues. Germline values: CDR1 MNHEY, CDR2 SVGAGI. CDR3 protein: CASSGRRLGNEQFF. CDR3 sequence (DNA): TGTGCCAGCAGTGGCCGACGACTGGGCAATGAGCAGTTCTTC.

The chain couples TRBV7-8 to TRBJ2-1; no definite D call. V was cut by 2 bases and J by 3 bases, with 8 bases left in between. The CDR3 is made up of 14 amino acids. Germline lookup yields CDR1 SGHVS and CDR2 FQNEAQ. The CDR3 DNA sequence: TGTGCCAGCAGCTTAAGACCCGACTACAATGAGCAGTTCTTC. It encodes CASSLRPDYNEQFF.

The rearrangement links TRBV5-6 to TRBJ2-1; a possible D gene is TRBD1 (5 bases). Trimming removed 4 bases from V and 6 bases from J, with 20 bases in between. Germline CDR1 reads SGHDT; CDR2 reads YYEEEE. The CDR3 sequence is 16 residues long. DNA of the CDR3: TGTGCCAGCAGCGTCAGGATATTCACAGGAGTCAATGAGCAGTTCTTC. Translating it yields CASSVRIFTGVNEQFF.

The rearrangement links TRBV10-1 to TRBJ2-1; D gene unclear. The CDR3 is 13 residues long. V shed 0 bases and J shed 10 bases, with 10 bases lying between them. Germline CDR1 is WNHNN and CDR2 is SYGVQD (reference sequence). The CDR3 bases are TGCGCCAGCAGTGAGTCATTCCCTGGGGAGCAGTTCTTC. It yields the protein CASSESFPGEQFF.

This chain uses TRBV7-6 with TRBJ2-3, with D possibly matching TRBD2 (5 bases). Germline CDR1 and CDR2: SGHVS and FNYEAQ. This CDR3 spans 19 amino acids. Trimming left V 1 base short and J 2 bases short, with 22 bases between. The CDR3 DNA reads TGTGCCAGCAGCTTAGTTCGTTCCGCAGGCGGGTCACACACAGATACGCAGTATTTT. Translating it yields CASSLVRSAGGSHTDTQYF.

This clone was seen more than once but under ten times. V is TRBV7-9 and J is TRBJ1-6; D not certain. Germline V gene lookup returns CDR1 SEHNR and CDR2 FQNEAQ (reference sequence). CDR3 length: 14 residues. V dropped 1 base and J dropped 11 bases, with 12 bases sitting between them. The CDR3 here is CASSLGAEGTPLHF. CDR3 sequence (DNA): TGTGCCAGCAGCTTAGGGGCGGAGGGTACACCCCTCCACTTT. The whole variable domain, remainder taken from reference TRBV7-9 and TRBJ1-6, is DTGVSQNPRHKITKRGQNVTFRCDPISEHNRLYWYRQTLGQGPEFLTYFQNEAQLEKSRLLSDRFSAERPKGSFSTLEIQRTEQGDSAMYLCASSLGAEGTPLHFGNGTRLTVT.